The next 9 T cell receptor beta chains were all read from a single sample in a study of read filtering for tumor transcriptome and immune sequencing (dated by TCRdb to 2020 to 2021). Sequencer: Illumina HiSeq 4000. TCR libraries were constructed from approximately 390 ng RNA using the Immunoverse kit, and molecular barcoded adaptors covering alpha/delta and beta/gamma chains were employed. Through fastp at Q25 and MiXCR, TCRdb rebuilt clones from the public reads, retaining in-frame beta chains. When rows share a CDR3 protein, they turn into one entry using the most common DNA and genes. This sample has about 93,000 distinct CDR3 sequences in its table, and about 22% of those were observed once. Jointly, the top ten make up 11% of the sample. Material for sequencing was a population of CD138-negative cells sorted from bone marrow. What the cell subset or site label conveys for this sample: bone marrow mononuclear cells depleted of CD138+ plasma/myeloma cells by negative magnetic selection. These receptors were collected from a donor at least 40 years old with multiple myeloma.

The chain combines TRBV2 with TRBJ1-1; 7 bases fit TRBD1. V dropped 4 bases and J dropped 1; count of bases not matched to a gene: 12. The CDR3 covers 17 residues. The V gene's germline CDR1 is SNHLY and CDR2 FYNNEI. The CDR3 protein is CASSAQGVKGPNTEAFF. CDR3 bases: TGTGCCAGCAGTGCCCAGGGGGTTAAGGGACCGAACACTGAAGCTTTCTTT.

A few counts support this clonotype. The V and J genes are TRBV14 and TRBJ2-2; TRBD2 might be the D (5 bases). The CDR3 is made up of 17 amino acids. The germline V gene has CDR1 SGHDN and CDR2 FVKESK. V gave up 4 bases and J gave up 3 bases, with 18 bases separating them. CDR3 DNA: TGTGCCAGCAGCCGTCACGGACGAGGGAGATACACCGGGGAGCTGTTTTTT. It translates to CASSRHGRGRYTGELFF.

The table lists this clonotype with many counts. The V call is TRBV5-1, the J call TRBJ2-7, with D perhaps TRBD1 (6 bases). V was trimmed by 3 bases and J by 0 bases, leaving 13 bases between them. The CDR3 length is 15 residues. Germline values: CDR1 SGHRS, CDR2 YFSETQ. For the CDR3, the DNA is TGCGCCAGCAGCTCGCTAACAGGGTACTCCTACGAGCAGTACTTC. This encodes CASSSLTGYSYEQYF.

This clonotype was picked up many times. V gene TRBV7-9 combines with J gene TRBJ2-7; D unresolved. This CDR3 has 12 amino acids. V shed 8 bases and J shed 4 bases, with 12 bases lying between them. The germline gives CDR1 SEHNR, CDR2 FQNEAQ (reference sequence). CDR3 sequence reads: CASVSVDYEQYF. In nucleotides, the CDR3 is TGTGCCAGCGTCTCAGTAGATTACGAGCAGTACTTC.

This clonotype was observed at least ten times. The V call is TRBV7-9, the J call TRBJ1-2, with a weak D call TRBD1 (6 bases). The length of the CDR3 is 14 residues. Trimming took off 5 bases at V and 4 bases at J, with 14 bases between the two ends. The germline CDR1 and CDR2 sequences are SEHNR and FQNEAQ (reference sequence). CDR3 nucleotide sequence: TGTGCCAGCAGCGGGAGACAGGCTCCCTATGGCTACACCTTC. Protein sequence: CASSGRQAPYGYTF. The full variable domain, in which reference TRBV7-9 and TRBJ1-2 provide the parts outside the CDR3, is DTGVSQNPRHKITKRGQNVTFRCDPISEHNRLYWYRQTLGQGPEFLTYFQNEAQLEKSRLLSDRFSAERPKGSFSTLEIQRTEQGDSAMYLCASSGRQAPYGYTFGSGTRLTVV.

This clonotype was detected ten times or more. The V gene is TRBV6-5, the J gene TRBJ1-1, with 10 nucleotides matching TRBD1. The J segment lost 7 bases and the V segment lost 7 bases, leaving 6 bases of the junction unmatched. From germline, CDR1 is MNHEY and CDR2 SVGAGI. The CDR3 spans 13 residues. In DNA, the CDR3 is TGTGCCAGCAACCGACAGGGGGCCGGTGAAGCTTTCTTT. Translation gives CASNRQGAGEAFF.

The J gene is TRBJ2-3, the V gene TRBV2; TRBD2 might be the D (6 bases). Germline lookup yields CDR1 SNHLY and CDR2 FYNNEI. The CDR3 extends over 13 amino acids. With 7 bases removed from V and 3 bases from J, the gap between germline ends came to 11 bases. CDR3 amino acids: CASTRDSTDTQYF. The CDR3 DNA sequence: TGTGCCAGCACACGGGACTCTACAGATACGCAGTATTTT.

This clonotype appeared many times. The V call is TRBV5-4, the J call TRBJ1-1; no clear D. Germline CDR1 and CDR2: SGHNT and YYREEE (reference sequence). The V end lost 0 bases, the J end lost 1 base, and 7 bases lay between the germline ends. The CDR3 is made up of 14 amino acids. CDR3 sequence: CASSLGLRNTEAFF. CDR3 sequence (DNA): TGTGCCAGCAGCTTGGGGCTACGGAACACTGAAGCTTTCTTT.

This clonotype was seen at least ten times. The chain couples TRBV4-1 to TRBJ2-6, with D perhaps assigned TRBD1 or TRBD2 (6 bases each). Germline CDR1 and CDR2: MGHRA and YSYEKL. The CDR3 loop spans 17 amino acids. V lost 0 bases and J 0 bases, leaving 9 bases between the germline ends. The CDR3 sequence: CASSQDGGLSGANVLTF. The CDR3 DNA sequence: TGCGCCAGCAGCCAAGATGGGGGGCTCTCTGGGGCCAACGTCCTGACTTTC.